This T cell receptor beta chain came from a study of blood T cells in healthy people across ages. Using a J-beta primer mix together with a sample-barcoded 5' primer, a second PCR was run for about 6 to 12 cycles. TCRdb re-called the 5' RACE reads through MiXCR, storing one row per CDR3 protein. The sample consists of about 800,000 distinct CDR3 sequences, more than 45% of them appearing once. This clonotype has only a few counts. The junction and the germline gene differ at one end; a read error may be behind it. CDR1 is MNHNS and CDR2 is SASEGT in the germline V gene. CDR3 length equals 14 residues.

The TCR comes from a man between 25 and 39 years old in good health. This sequence joins TRBV6-1 and TRBJ1-2; 8 bases are a match to TRBD1. The specimen sequenced was blood. Here the CDR3 reads CAGRDRTPSYGYTF. The CDR3 DNA is TGTGCCGGCAGGGACAGGACGCCTTCTTATGGCTACACCTTC.